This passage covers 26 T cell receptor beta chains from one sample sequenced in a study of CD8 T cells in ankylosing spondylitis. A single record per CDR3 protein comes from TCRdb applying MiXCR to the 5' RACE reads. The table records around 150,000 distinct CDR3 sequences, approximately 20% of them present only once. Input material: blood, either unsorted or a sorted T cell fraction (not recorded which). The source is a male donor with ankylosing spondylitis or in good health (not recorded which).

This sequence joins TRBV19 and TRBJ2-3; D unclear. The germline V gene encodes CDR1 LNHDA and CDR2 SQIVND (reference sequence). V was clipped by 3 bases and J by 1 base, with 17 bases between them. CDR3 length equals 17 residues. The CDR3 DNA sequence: TGTGCCAGTAGTATGGTTAAGGCGATAGATCGCACAGATACGCAGTATTTT. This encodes CASSMVKAIDRTDTQYF.

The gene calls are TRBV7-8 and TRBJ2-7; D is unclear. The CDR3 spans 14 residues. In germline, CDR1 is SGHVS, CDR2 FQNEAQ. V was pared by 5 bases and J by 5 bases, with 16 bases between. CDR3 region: CASSPSPVGHEQYF. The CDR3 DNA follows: TGTGCCAGCAGCCCCTCTCCTGTAGGCCACGAGCAGTACTTC. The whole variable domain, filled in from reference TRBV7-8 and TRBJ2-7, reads GAGVSQSPRYKVAKRGQDVALRCDPISGHVSLFWYQQALGQGPEFLTYFQNEAQLDKSGLPSDRFFAERPEGSVSTLKIQRTQQEDSAVYLCASSPSPVGHEQYFGPGTRLTVT.

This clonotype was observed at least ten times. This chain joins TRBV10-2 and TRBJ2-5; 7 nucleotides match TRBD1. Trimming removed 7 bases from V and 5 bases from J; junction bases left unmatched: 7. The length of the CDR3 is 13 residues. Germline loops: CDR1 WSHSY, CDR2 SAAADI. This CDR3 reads CASNSDRPETQYF. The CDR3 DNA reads TGCGCCAGCAACTCGGACAGGCCCGAGACCCAGTACTTC.

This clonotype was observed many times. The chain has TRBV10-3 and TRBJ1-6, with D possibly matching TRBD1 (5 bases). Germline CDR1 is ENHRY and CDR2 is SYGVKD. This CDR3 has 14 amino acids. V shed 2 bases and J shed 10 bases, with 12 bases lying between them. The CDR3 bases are TGTGCCATCAGTGAGGAAGAGGGGAACTCACCCCTCCACTTT. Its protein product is CAISEEEGNSPLHF.

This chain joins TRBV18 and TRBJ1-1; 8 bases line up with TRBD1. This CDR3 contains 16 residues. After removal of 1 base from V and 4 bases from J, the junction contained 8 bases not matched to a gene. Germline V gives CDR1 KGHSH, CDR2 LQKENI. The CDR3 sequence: CASSPLDRGKRTEAFF. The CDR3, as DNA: TGTGCCAGCTCACCACTCGACAGGGGCAAACGCACTGAAGCTTTCTTT.

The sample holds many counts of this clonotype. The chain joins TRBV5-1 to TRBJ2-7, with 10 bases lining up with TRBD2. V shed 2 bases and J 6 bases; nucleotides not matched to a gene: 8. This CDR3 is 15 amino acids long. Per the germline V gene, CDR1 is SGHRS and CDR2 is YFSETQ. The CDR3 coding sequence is TGCGCCAGCAGCTTTTCTTTAGCGGGAGGAGGCGAGCAGTACTTC. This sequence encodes CASSFSLAGGGEQYF.

Here the CDR3 reads CATSGGGTGQKETQYF. The CDR3 DNA follows: TGTGCCACCAGCGGGGGCGGGACCGGGCAAAAAGAGACCCAGTACTTC. This sequence joins TRBV15 and TRBJ2-5; D could derive from TRBD1 or TRBD2 (6 bases each). The V and J ends lost 5 bases and 3 bases respectively, with 19 bases between them. The germline V gene has CDR1 LNHNV and CDR2 YYDKDF (reference sequence). The CDR3 consists of 16 residues.

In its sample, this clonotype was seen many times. For the CDR3, the DNA is TGCAGCGGGGGACAGCGGAACACTGAAGCTTTCTTT. Encoded protein: CSGGQRNTEAFF. V is TRBV29-1 and J is TRBJ1-1; TRBD1 matches at 7 bases. CDR3 length equals 12 residues. V shed 7 bases, J shed 1 base, and the junction held 3 bases outside the gene matches. The V gene's germline CDR1 is SQVTM and CDR2 ANQGSEA.

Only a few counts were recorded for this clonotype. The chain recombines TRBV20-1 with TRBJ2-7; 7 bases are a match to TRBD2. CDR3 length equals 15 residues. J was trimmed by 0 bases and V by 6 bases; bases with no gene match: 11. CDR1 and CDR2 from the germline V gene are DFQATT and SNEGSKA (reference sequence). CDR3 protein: CSAERGGSSSYEQYF. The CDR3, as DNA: TGCAGTGCAGAGCGGGGCGGGAGCAGCTCCTACGAGCAGTACTTC.

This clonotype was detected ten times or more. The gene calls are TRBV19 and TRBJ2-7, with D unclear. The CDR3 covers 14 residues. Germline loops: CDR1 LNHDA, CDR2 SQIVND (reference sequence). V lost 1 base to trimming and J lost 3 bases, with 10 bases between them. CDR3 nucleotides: TGTGCCAGTAGTATAGGCAGCGCGAGCTACGAGCAGTACTTC. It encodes CASSIGSASYEQYF.

CDR3 region: CASSPRDSLREKLFF. The CDR3 region has the DNA TGTGCCAGCAGCCCACGGGACAGTCTCCGGGAAAAACTGTTTTTT. V usage is TRBV7-8 and J usage is TRBJ1-4, with 7 positions matching TRBD1. Losses at the gene ends were 5 bases for V and 8 bases for J; bases not matched to a gene: 11. The CDR3 totals 15 residues. Germline CDR1 SGHVS, CDR2 FQNEAQ.

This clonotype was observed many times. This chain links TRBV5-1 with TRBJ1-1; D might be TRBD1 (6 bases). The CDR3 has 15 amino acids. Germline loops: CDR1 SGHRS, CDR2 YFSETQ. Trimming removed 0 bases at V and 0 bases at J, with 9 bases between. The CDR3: CASSLDPGVNTEAFF. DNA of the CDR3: TGCGCCAGCAGCTTGGATCCAGGGGTGAACACTGAAGCTTTCTTT.

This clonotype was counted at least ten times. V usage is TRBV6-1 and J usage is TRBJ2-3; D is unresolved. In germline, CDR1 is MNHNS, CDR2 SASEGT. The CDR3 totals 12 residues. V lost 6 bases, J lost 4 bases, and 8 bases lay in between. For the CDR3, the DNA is TGTGCCAGCAGGCCTCTAGCAGATACGCAGTATTTT. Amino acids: CASRPLADTQYF.

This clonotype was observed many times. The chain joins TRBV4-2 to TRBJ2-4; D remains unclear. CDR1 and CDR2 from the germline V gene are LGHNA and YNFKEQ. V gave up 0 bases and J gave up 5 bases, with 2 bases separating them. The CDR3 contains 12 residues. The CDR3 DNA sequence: TGTGCCAGCAGCCAAGATGAAAACATTCAGTACTTC. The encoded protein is CASSQDENIQYF.

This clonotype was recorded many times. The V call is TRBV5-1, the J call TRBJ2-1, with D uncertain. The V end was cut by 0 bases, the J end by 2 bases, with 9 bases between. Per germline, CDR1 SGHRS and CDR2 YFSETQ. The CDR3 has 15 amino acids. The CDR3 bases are TGCGCCAGCAGCTTGGGTTGGAGCCCCTACAATGAGCAGTTCTTC. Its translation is CASSLGWSPYNEQFF.

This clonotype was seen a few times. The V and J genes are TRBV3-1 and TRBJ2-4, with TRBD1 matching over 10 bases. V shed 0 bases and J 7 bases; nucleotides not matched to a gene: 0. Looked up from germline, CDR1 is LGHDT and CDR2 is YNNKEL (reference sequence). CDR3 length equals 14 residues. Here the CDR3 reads CASSQETGGNIQYF. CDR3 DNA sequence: TGTGCCAGCAGCCAAGAGACAGGGGGCAACATTCAGTACTTC.

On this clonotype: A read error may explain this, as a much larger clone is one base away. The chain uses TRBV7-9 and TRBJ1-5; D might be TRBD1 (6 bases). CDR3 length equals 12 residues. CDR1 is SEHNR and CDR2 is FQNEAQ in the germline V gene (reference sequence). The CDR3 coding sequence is TGTGCCAGCAGCAACAGGGTTCAGCCCCGGCATTTT. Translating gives CASSNRVQPRHF.

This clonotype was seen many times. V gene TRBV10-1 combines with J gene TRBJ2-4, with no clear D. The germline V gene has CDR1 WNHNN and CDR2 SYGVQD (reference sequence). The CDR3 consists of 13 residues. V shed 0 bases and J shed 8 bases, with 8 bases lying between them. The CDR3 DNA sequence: TGCGCCAGCAGTGAGTCCCAGTCGTACATTCAGTACTTC. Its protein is CASSESQSYIQYF.

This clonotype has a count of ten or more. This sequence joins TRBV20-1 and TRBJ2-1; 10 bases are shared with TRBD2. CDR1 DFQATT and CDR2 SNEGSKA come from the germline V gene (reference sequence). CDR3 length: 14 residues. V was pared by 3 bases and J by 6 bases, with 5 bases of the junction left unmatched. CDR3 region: CSARRLAGVNEQFF. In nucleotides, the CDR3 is TGCAGTGCTAGGCGCCTAGCGGGAGTCAATGAGCAGTTCTTC.

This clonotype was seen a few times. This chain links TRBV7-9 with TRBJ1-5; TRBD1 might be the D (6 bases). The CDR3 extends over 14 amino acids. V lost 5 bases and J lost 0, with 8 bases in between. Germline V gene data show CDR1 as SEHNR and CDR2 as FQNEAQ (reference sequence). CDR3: CASSLDSSNQPQHF. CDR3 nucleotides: TGTGCCAGCAGCCTGGACAGTAGCAATCAGCCCCAGCATTTT.

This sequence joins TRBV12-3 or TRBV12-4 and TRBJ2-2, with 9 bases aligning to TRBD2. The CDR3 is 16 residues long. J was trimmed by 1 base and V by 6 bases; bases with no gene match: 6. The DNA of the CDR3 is TGTGCCAGCAGACTATTTAGCGGGAGGAACACCGGGGAGCTGTTTTTT. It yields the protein CASRLFSGRNTGELFF.

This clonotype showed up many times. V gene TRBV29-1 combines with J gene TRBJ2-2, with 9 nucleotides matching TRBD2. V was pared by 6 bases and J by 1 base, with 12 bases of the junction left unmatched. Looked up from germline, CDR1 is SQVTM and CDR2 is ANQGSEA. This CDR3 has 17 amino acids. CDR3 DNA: TGCAGCGTACCAGGGGGGCTAGCGGGGATGAACACCGGGGAGCTGTTTTTT. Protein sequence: CSVPGGLAGMNTGELFF.

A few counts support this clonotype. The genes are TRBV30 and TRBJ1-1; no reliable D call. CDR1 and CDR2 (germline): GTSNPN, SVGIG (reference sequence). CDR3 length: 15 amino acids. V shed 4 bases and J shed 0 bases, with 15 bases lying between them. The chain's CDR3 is CAWTRLRRVNTEAFF. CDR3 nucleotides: TGTGCCTGGACCAGACTAAGAAGGGTGAACACTGAAGCTTTCTTT.

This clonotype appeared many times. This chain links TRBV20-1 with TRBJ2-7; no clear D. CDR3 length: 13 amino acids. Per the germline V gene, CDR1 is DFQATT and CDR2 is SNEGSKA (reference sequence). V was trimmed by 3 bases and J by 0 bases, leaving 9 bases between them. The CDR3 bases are TGCAGTGCTAGGCACCTAGTCTCCTACGAGCAGTACTTC. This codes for CSARHLVSYEQYF.

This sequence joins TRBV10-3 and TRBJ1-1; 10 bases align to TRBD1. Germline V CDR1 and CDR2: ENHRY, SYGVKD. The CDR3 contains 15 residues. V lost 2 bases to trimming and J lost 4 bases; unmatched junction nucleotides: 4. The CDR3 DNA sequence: TGTGCCATCAGTGAGCGGACAGGGGGGAGCACTGAAGCTTTCTTT. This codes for CAISERTGGSTEAFF.

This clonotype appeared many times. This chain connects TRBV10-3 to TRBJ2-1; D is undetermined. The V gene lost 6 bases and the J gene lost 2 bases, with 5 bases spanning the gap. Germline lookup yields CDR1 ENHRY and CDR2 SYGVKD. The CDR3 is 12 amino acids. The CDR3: CAIRDPYNEQFF. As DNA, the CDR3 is TGTGCCATCAGAGACCCCTACAATGAGCAGTTCTTC.